The rows below give T cell receptor beta chains drawn from one sample of a study of CD8 T cells in ankylosing spondylitis. TCRdb used MiXCR to reprocess the 5' RACE reads, holding one entry per CDR3 protein. The sample has 50,000 to 70,000 distinct CDR3 sequences; about 6.2% are singletons. The sample was synovial fluid, either unsorted or a sorted T cell fraction (not recorded which). These receptors were collected from a male donor with ankylosing spondylitis. Both conserved end residues are part of each CDR3. The D gene is left open where the match is weak. Rows give clone size only sometimes, using once, few, many, or a class for an expanded clone.

>14|few|NA|TRBV5-1|TRBJ2-2
TGCGCCAGCAGCTTCGGCCAGAGCGCCGGGGAGCTGTTTTTT
CASSFGQSAGELFF
>14|many|TRBD1|TRBV20-1|TRBJ2-3
TGCAGTGCTAAAACAGGGGTTGGTCTAGATACGCAGTATTTT
CSAKTGVGLDTQYF
>15|few|TRBD2|TRBV5-1|TRBJ2-2
TGCGCCAGCAGCTTTAGCGGGAGTGACACCGGGGAGCTGTTTTTT
CASSFSGSDTGELFF
>15|many|TRBD2|TRBV11-2|TRBJ2-1
TGTGCCAGCAGCTTAGTAGCGGGAGCCTACAATGAGCAGTTCTTC
CASSLVAGAYNEQFF
>14|few|NA|TRBV19|TRBJ1-5
TGTGCCAGTAGTATGACAGAGAACAATCAGCCCCAGCATTTT
CASSMTENNQPQHF
>16|few|NA|TRBV5-8|TRBJ2-2
TGTGCCAGCAGCTTAAGACGCGGTGGCCCCACCGGGGAGCTGTTTTTT
CASSLRRGGPTGELFF
>15|many|TRBD1|TRBV7-9|TRBJ2-1
TGTGCCAGCAGCTTCGGGACAGATTTTAATCTTCAGGAGTTCTTC
CASSFGTDFNLQEFF
>16|many|NA|TRBV10-3|TRBJ2-7
TGTGCCATCTCAGCTCGGGGGAGTCCGGCTTACTACGAGCAGTACTTC
CAISARGSPAYYEQYF
>18|NA|TRBD2|TRBV9|TRBJ2-1
TGTGCCAGCAGCGTAGGGACTAGCGGGAATCGGGTATACAATGAGCAGTTCTTC
CASSVGTSGNRVYNEQFF
>13|NA|TRBD1|TRBV28|TRBJ1-2
TGTGCCAGCAGCCAGGGACAGTTCTATGGCTACACCTTC
CASSQGQFYGYTF
>15|many|TRBD1|TRBV20-1|TRBJ2-1
TGCAGTGCTGTTCCCGGGACAGGGGCTTACAATGAGCAGTTCTTC
CSAVPGTGAYNEQFF
>14|many|NA|TRBV20-1|TRBJ2-3
TGCAGTGCTAGAATGGGGACGGGCACAGATACGCAGTATTTT
CSARMGTGTDTQYF
>14|NA|NA|TRBV7-2|TRBJ2-4
TGTGCCAGCAGCTTAGCGCTAGCAAATGACATTCAGTACTTC
CASSLALANDIQYF
>13|NA|NA|TRBV19|TRBJ1-1
TGTGCCAGTAGAGACCCCAGGAACACTGAAGCTTTCTTT
CASRDPRNTEAFF
>17|few|TRBD2|TRBV24-1|TRBJ2-1
TGTGCCACCAGTGATTCCACTGGACTAGCGGCCTACAATGAGCAGTTCTTC
CATSDSTGLAAYNEQFF
>14|many|TRBD2|TRBV20-1|TRBJ2-7
TGCAGTGCTAGAGGGGCTAGCGGGAGCTACGAGCAGTACTTC
CSARGASGSYEQYF
>12|many|TRBD1|TRBV29-1|TRBJ1-1
TGCAGCGCCAGGACAGGGCTCACTGAAGCTTTCTTT
CSARTGLTEAFF
>16|many|NA|TRBV5-6|TRBJ2-1
TGTGCCAGCAGCTTGGGAAGTGGCTGGTGGGGCAATGAGCAGTTCTTC
CASSLGSGWWGNEQFF
>13|many|NA|TRBV12-3/TRBV12-4|TRBJ1-5
TGTGCCAGCAGCACAGGGTTCAATCAGCCCCAGCATTTT
CASSTGFNQPQHF
>13|many|TRBD1|TRBV11-3|TRBJ2-1
TGTGCCAGCGGTTTGGGACAGATCAATGAGCAGTTCTTC
CASGLGQINEQFF
>16|many|TRBD2|TRBV7-8|TRBJ2-1
TGTGCCAGCAGCTCCTTAGCGGGAGAACTGTACAATGAGCAGTTCTTC
CASSSLAGELYNEQFF
>15|many|NA|TRBV12-3/TRBV12-4|TRBJ2-7
TGTGCCAGCAGTCCCCGAGGGTACAGGACCTACGAGCAGTACTTC
CASSPRGYRTYEQYF
>13|NA|NA|TRBV7-3|TRBJ1-3
TGTGCCAGCAGCCAGGGTTTTGGAAACACCATATATTTT
CASSQGFGNTIYF
>13|NA|NA|TRBV11-3|TRBJ2-5
TGTGCCAGCAGCGCTGGAGGTGGAGAGACCCAGTACTTC
CASSAGGGETQYF
>14|NA|TRBD2|TRBV20-1|TRBJ2-7
TGCAGTGCCCGGTCACCGCTAGCGGTCTACGAGCAGTACTTC
CSARSPLAVYEQYF
>15|many|NA|TRBV3-1|TRBJ2-4
TGTGCCAGCAGCCCCTTTCGCGGAGGCAAAAACATTCAGTACTTC
CASSPFRGGKNIQYF